The next 20 T cell receptor beta chains were all read from a single sample in a study of T cells after yellow fever vaccination. MiXCR was run by TCRdb on the 5' RACE reads, yielding one entry per CDR3 protein. Here the sample spans more than 55,000 distinct CDR3 sequences, less than 8.5% being singletons. The starting material was CD8+ T cells sorted from PBMCs, obtained 15 days after the yellow fever booster vaccination. The receptors originated from a man aged 25 to 45 who received the YFV17D yellow fever vaccine.

This clonotype was detected ten times or more. The rearrangement uses TRBV5-4 and TRBJ2-3; 8 bases match TRBD2. V shed 6 bases and J 9 bases; nucleotides not matched to a gene: 18. Germline CDR1 SGHNT, CDR2 YYREEE (reference sequence). The length of the CDR3 is 16 residues. CDR3 DNA: TGTGCCAGCACCCAACCTGGGTTAGCGGGGCCCGGGACGCAGTATTTT. Translation gives CASTQPGLAGPGTQYF.

This clonotype was counted many times. The chain joins TRBV7-6 to TRBJ2-1, with a possible D match to TRBD1 (5 bases). Trimming stripped 1 base from V and 1 base from J, with 8 bases between. The germline CDR1 and CDR2 sequences are SGHVS and FNYEAQ. The CDR3 contains 15 residues. Here the CDR3 reads CASSLGQGSYNEQFF. Here the CDR3 DNA reads TGTGCCAGCAGCTTAGGGCAGGGATCCTACAATGAGCAGTTCTTC.

At least ten counts were recorded for this clonotype. V is TRBV5-5 and J is TRBJ2-3, with 13 bases that match TRBD2. Germline trimming cut 4 bases from V and 0 bases from J; bases unmatched to any gene: 5. This CDR3 comprises 17 residues. The V gene's germline CDR1 is SGHKS and CDR2 YYEKEE (reference sequence). The CDR3 DNA is TGTGCCAGCAGCGCCGGGACTAGCGGGACAAGCACAGATACGCAGTATTTT. As protein: CASSAGTSGTSTDTQYF.

This clonotype was counted many times. This rearrangement joins TRBV4-3 to TRBJ2-6, with D perhaps TRBD1 or TRBD2 (6 bases each). This CDR3 is 16 amino acids long. Per germline, CDR1 LGHNA and CDR2 YSLEER. V lost 0 bases and J 5 bases, leaving 11 bases between the germline ends. The CDR3 loop is CASSQDSGDWANVLTF. DNA of the CDR3: TGCGCCAGCAGCCAAGATTCAGGGGACTGGGCCAACGTCCTGACTTTC.

This clonotype was recorded at least ten times. This chain joins TRBV27 and TRBJ2-7; 9 bases agree with TRBD2. CDR3 length: 16 amino acids. After removal of 4 bases from V and 3 bases from J, the junction contained 10 bases not matched to a gene. Germline values: CDR1 MNHEY, CDR2 SMNVEV (reference sequence). This CDR3 reads CASSYTVAGEGYEQYF. The CDR3 nucleotides are TGTGCCAGCAGTTACACGGTAGCGGGAGAAGGCTACGAGCAGTACTTC.

This clonotype was seen only a few times. The chain has TRBV28 and TRBJ2-7; D might be TRBD1 or TRBD2, each matching 5 bases. The CDR3 runs 15 residues. Trimming cost V 1 base and J 1 base, with 11 bases left between them. Germline CDR1 reads MDHEN; CDR2 reads SYDVKM. The CDR3 coding sequence is TGTGCCAGCAGTTTATTGGGGACGGGTTCCTACGAGCAGTACTTC. It translates to CASSLLGTGSYEQYF.

This clonotype showed up many times. The genes are TRBV12-3 or TRBV12-4 and TRBJ2-7; 7 bases align to TRBD2. This CDR3 comprises 13 residues. V trimming: 5 bases; J trimming: 0 bases; junction bases outside the gene matches: 1. CDR3 sequence reads: CASSPGGSYEQYF. CDR3 nucleotide sequence: TGTGCCAGCAGTCCGGGGGGCTCCTACGAGCAGTACTTC.

Many counts were recorded for this clonotype. The chain uses TRBV5-4 and TRBJ2-5, with D possibly being TRBD1 (6 bases). V lost 0 bases, J lost 2 bases, and 11 bases lay in between. The CDR3 totals 15 residues. Germline CDR1 SGHNT, CDR2 YYREEE (reference sequence). CDR3 protein: CASSLGGRPQETQYF. The CDR3 region has the DNA TGTGCCAGCAGCTTGGGGGGGCGGCCACAAGAGACCCAGTACTTC.

At least ten counts were recorded for this clonotype. This CDR3 is CSVRTGGTGELFF. CDR3 nucleotide sequence: TGCAGCGTCCGGACAGGGGGAACCGGGGAGCTGTTTTTT. The chain carries TRBV29-1 and TRBJ2-2; 10 nucleotides agree with TRBD1. This CDR3 region has 13 residues. V was pared by 6 bases and J by 5 bases, with 3 bases of the junction left unmatched. CDR1 and CDR2 (germline): SQVTM, ANQGSEA.

This clonotype came up many times. The chain is built from TRBV20-1 and TRBJ2-7; 10 positions agree with TRBD2. Germline V gives CDR1 DFQATT, CDR2 SNEGSKA (reference sequence). The CDR3 spans 14 residues. Germline trimming cut 0 bases from V and 2 bases from J; bases unmatched to any gene: 1. CDR3: CSARDLAGAYEQYF. In DNA, the CDR3 is TGCAGTGCTAGAGATCTAGCGGGGGCCTACGAGCAGTACTTC.

The sample holds a few counts of this clonotype. V and J are TRBV19 and TRBJ2-7; 9 bases are a match to TRBD1. This CDR3 is built from 15 residues. Looked up from germline, CDR1 is LNHDA and CDR2 is SQIVND (reference sequence). J lost 1 base, V lost 6 bases, and 7 bases had no gene match. The CDR3 DNA reads as TGTGCCAGTAGCCCGGACGGGACAGGGTCCTACGAGCAGTACTTC. It specifies CASSPDGTGSYEQYF.

As to this clonotype: A much larger clone is a single base away; this may be a read error. V and J are TRBV30 and TRBJ2-3; D is undetermined. V lost 3 bases to trimming and J lost 2 bases, with 18 bases between them. The CDR3 runs 16 residues. Germline assignment: CDR1 GTSNPN and CDR2 SVGIG (reference sequence). The CDR3 region is CAWSGANGDNTDTQYF. As DNA, the CDR3 is TGTGCCTGGAGCGGCGCTAACGGAGATAACACAGATACGCAGTATTTT.

Many counts were recorded for this clonotype. The genes are TRBV20-1 and TRBJ2-2; D is possibly TRBD2 (6 bases). The CDR3 has 13 residues. Trimming removed 6 bases at V and 0 bases at J, with 8 bases between. Germline CDR1 DFQATT, CDR2 SNEGSKA (reference sequence). The CDR3 here is CSAQRANTGELFF. The CDR3 bases are TGCAGTGCCCAGCGGGCGAACACCGGGGAGCTGTTTTTT.

Points on this clonotype: A much larger clone differs from this one at a single base, so this may be a read error. This chain joins TRBV9 and TRBJ2-1; 8 bases are shared with TRBD1. The CDR3 loop spans 15 amino acids. Germline V gene lookup returns CDR1 SGDLS and CDR2 YYNGEE. The CDR3 DNA sequence: TGTCCCAGCAGCGTAGGGACAGGCCCCTTCAATGAGCAGTTCTTC. This codes for CPSSVGTGPFNEQFF.

This clonotype was counted ten times or more. The chain recombines TRBV11-1 with TRBJ2-1; 9 bases are shared with TRBD2. The CDR3 is 18 residues long. CDR1 and CDR2 (germline): SGHAT, FQDESV (reference sequence). The V gene end was trimmed by 1 base and the J gene end by 2 bases; junction bases not matched to a gene: 9. CDR3 in amino acids: CASSLVSLAGVAYNEQFF. CDR3 DNA: TGTGCCAGCAGCTTAGTTTCCTTAGCGGGAGTGGCCTACAATGAGCAGTTCTTC. The variable domain in full, with the rest retrieved from reference TRBV11-1 and TRBJ2-1, is EAEVAQSPRYKITEKSQAVAFWCDPISGHATLYWYRQILGQGPELLVQFQDESVVDDSQLPKDRFSAERLKGVDSTLKIQPAELGDSAMYLCASSLVSLAGVAYNEQFFGPGTRLTVL.

This clonotype was counted many times. The chain joins TRBV7-9 to TRBJ2-3, with D possibly matching TRBD1 (5 bases). The V end lost 1 base, the J end lost 3 bases, and 5 bases lay between the germline ends. Germline V gene lookup returns CDR1 SEHNR and CDR2 FQNEAQ (reference sequence). The length of the CDR3 is 13 residues. The CDR3 is CASSLGQTDTQYF. CDR3 nucleotide sequence: TGTGCCAGCAGCTTAGGACAGACAGATACGCAGTATTTT. Combining the CDR3 with reference TRBV7-9 and TRBJ2-3 gives the whole variable domain DTGVSQNPRHKITKRGQNVTFRCDPISEHNRLYWYRQTLGQGPEFLTYFQNEAQLEKSRLLSDRFSAERPKGSFSTLEIQRTEQGDSAMYLCASSLGQTDTQYFGPGTRLTVL.

Ten or more counts support this clonotype. The CDR3 is CSALGGYEQFF. The CDR3, as DNA: TGCAGCGCCCTCGGCGGGTATGAGCAGTTCTTC. The rearrangement links TRBV29-1 to TRBJ2-1; a possible D gene is TRBD2 (5 bases). V lost 7 bases and J lost 8, with 12 bases in between. CDR1 SQVTM and CDR2 ANQGSEA come from the germline V gene. The CDR3 consists of 11 residues.

This clonotype was seen ten or more times. The chain links TRBV15 to TRBJ2-3, with TRBD2 as a possible D gene (6 bases). The CDR3 loop spans 15 amino acids. Germline V gene lookup returns CDR1 LNHNV and CDR2 YYDKDF (reference sequence). V was trimmed by 2 bases and J by 2 bases, leaving 11 bases between them. CDR3 coding DNA: TGTGCCACCAGCAGACATAGCGGTCCCACAGATACGCAGTATTTT. Amino acids: CATSRHSGPTDTQYF.

This clonotype showed up many times. The chain links TRBV4-2 to TRBJ2-7; TRBD2 aligns across 10 bases. Germline V gives CDR1 LGHNA, CDR2 YNFKEQ. The CDR3 is made up of 15 amino acids. V lost 2 bases to trimming and J lost 6 bases; unmatched junction nucleotides: 7. This CDR3 is CASSQQAGGPGEQYF. In DNA, the CDR3 is TGTGCCAGCAGCCAACAAGCGGGAGGGCCGGGCGAGCAGTACTTC.

This clonotype appeared once. One end of the junction is discordant with germline, which a read error may explain. The chain couples TRBV20-1 to TRBJ2-3; possible D gene TRBD2, 6 bases. CDR3 size: 12 residues. Per germline, CDR1 DFQATT and CDR2 SNEGSKA (reference sequence). CDR3 residues: CSARERADTQYF. For the CDR3, the DNA is TGCAGCGCTAGAGAGCGGGCGGATACGCAGTATTTT.